These 27 T cell receptor beta chains were sequenced from one sample in a study of blood T cell repertoires in COVID-19 (TCRdb year 2020). The library relied on the immunoSEQ multiplex PCR assay. The source is immuneACCESS, and TCRdb retained only in-frame sequences with V and J called. Part of the clones is not carried over; for the studies checked, unresolved V genes explain less than half of this, and the remainder is unexplained. The sample data list roughly 140,000 clones, and around 81% of these were observed just once. The ten largest clones take up 7% to 9% of the sample. Sequencing was carried out using peripheral blood. The receptors stem from a human donor with acute or convalescent COVID-19. The donor label of this sample is uncertain.

This chain uses TRBV7-3 with TRBJ1-1, with D perhaps TRBD1 (5 bases). This CDR3 is 15 amino acids long. CDR1 and CDR2 (germline): SGHTA, FQGTGA. Trimming pared 2 bases from V and 0 bases from J, leaving 10 bases between. CDR3 sequence: CASSLSRQLNTEAFF. The CDR3 region has the DNA TGTGCCAGCAGCTTATCCAGACAGTTGAACACTGAAGCTTTCTTT.

This chain connects TRBV5-6 to TRBJ1-5, with D tentatively TRBD1 (5 bases). CDR3 length: 16 amino acids. Germline CDR1 reads SGHDT; CDR2 reads YYEEEE. The V end was cut by 3 bases, the J end by 4 bases, with 17 bases between. This CDR3 reads CASSSRDLGWNQPQHF. The DNA of the CDR3 is TGTGCCAGCAGCTCCCGGGACTTAGGGTGGAATCAGCCCCAGCATTTT.

The chain recombines TRBV7-8 with TRBJ2-5; perhaps TRBD1 as D (6 bases). CDR3 length: 16 amino acids. Germline assignment: CDR1 SGHVS and CDR2 FQNEAQ. Between the trimmed V and J ends, which lost 6 bases and 2 bases, there was a span of 19 bases. The CDR3 sequence is CASSSVQGYSQETQYF. The DNA for the CDR3 is TGTGCCAGCAGTTCGGTCCAGGGGTATTCTCAAGAGACCCAGTACTTC.

The V gene is TRBV11-2, the J gene TRBJ2-1; 8 nucleotides match TRBD2. V lost 10 bases, J lost 3 bases, and 14 bases stayed unmatched. Looked up from germline, CDR1 is SGHAT and CDR2 is FQNNGV. This CDR3 comprises 16 residues. CDR3 sequence reads: CATAGGPTSFYNEQFF. As DNA, the CDR3 is TGTGCCACGGCGGGGGGCCCTACCTCCTTCTACAATGAGCAGTTCTTC.

The chain combines TRBV27 with TRBJ1-6, with 8 bases that match TRBD1. V gave up 6 bases and J gave up 4 bases; unmatched junction bases: 8. Germline V CDR1 and CDR2: MNHEY, SMNVEV (reference sequence). This CDR3 comprises 16 residues. This chain's CDR3 is CASRSQGAFYNSPLHF. The CDR3 bases are TGTGCCAGCAGGTCTCAGGGGGCCTTTTATAATTCACCCCTCCACTTT.

The CDR3 sequence: CARTGQKNTEAFF. The DNA for the CDR3 is TGTGCCCGTACGGGACAGAAGAACACTGAAGCTTTCTTT. The chain is built from TRBV30 and TRBJ1-1; the match to TRBD1 covers 7 bases. Germline-derived CDR1 and CDR2 are GTSNPN and SVGIG (reference sequence). The CDR3 extends over 13 amino acids. V gave up 8 bases and J gave up 1 base; unmatched junction bases: 7.

The table lists this clone with a few counts. The chain carries TRBV10-3 and TRBJ1-1; the match to TRBD1 covers 9 bases. Germline loops: CDR1 ENHRY, CDR2 SYGVKD. The CDR3 extends over 14 amino acids. V dropped 5 bases and J dropped 6; count of bases not matched to a gene: 7. CDR3 DNA sequence: TGTGCCATCAGTCTGACAGGGGGTAGGGCTGAAGCTTTCTTT. This codes for CAISLTGGRAEAFF.

This clone occurred a few times. The chain recombines TRBV12-5 with TRBJ2-2; TRBD2 matches at 8 bases. The CDR3 spans 18 residues. With 0 bases clipped from V and 7 bases from J, the junction kept 13 bases outside the gene matches. Looked up from germline, CDR1 is LGHNT and CDR2 is FRNRAP. CDR3 in DNA: TGTGCTAGTGGTTTGGTACGGCTAGCGGGTGGAAGGAACGGGGAGCTGTTTTTT. Protein: CASGLVRLAGGRNGELFF.

The chain is built from TRBV25-1 and TRBJ1-2; 7 bases line up with TRBD1. The CDR3 runs 12 residues. The V gene end was trimmed by 8 bases and the J gene end by 8 bases; junction bases not matched to a gene: 8. Germline V lookup: CDR1 MGHDK, CDR2 SYGVNS. The CDR3 loop reads CASWAAGGGYTF. In DNA form, the CDR3 reads TGTGCCAGCTGGGCGGCAGGGGGGGGCTACACCTTC.

The chain carries TRBV3-1 (or the pseudogene TRBV3-2) and TRBJ2-5, with D tentatively TRBD1 (5 bases). The germline CDR1 and CDR2 sequences are LGHDT and YNNKEL (reference sequence). The CDR3 has 16 residues. With 0 bases removed from V and 3 bases from J, the gap between germline ends came to 14 bases. The CDR3 DNA reads as TGTGCCAGCAGCCAAGATTGGTGGGGCGGAGAAGAGACCCAGTACTTC. It specifies CASSQDWWGGEETQYF.

CDR3 nucleotide sequence: TGCAGCGTTGAGGTGAACAGGGGGCCAGTCAAAAACATTCAGTACTTC. Translating it yields CSVEVNRGPVKNIQYF. The V and J genes are TRBV29-1 and TRBJ2-4; the match to TRBD1 covers 9 bases. The germline V gene encodes CDR1 SQVTM and CDR2 ANQGSEA. CDR3 length: 16 residues. Trimming at V came to 3 bases and at J to 3 bases, leaving 9 bases not matched to a gene.

The chain uses TRBV21-1 and TRBJ2-7; the table's D call of TRBD1 was not tested on the DNA. TRBV21-1 is a pseudogene. The CDR3 is 13 residues long. Here the CDR3 DNA reads TGTGCCAGCAGCACCCCTACAGGGGCCGAGCAGTACGTC. It is translated as CASSTPTGAEQYV.

The gene calls are TRBV2 and TRBJ1-5; D ambiguous. There are 15 residues in the CDR3. Germline lookup yields CDR1 SNHLY and CDR2 FYNNEI. With 4 bases removed from V and 0 bases from J, the gap between germline ends came to 10 bases. CDR3 nucleotides: TGTGCCAGCAGTGGGGAGAGCTATAGCAATCAGCCCCAGCATTTT. Its protein product is CASSGESYSNQPQHF.

The chain uses TRBV6-6 and TRBJ2-1, with TRBD2 matching 9 bases. Germline V gene sequence: CDR1 MNHNY, CDR2 SVGAGI (reference sequence). The V segment lost 6 bases and the J segment 0 bases; nucleotides outside the gene matches: 6. The CDR3 has 16 residues. The CDR3 reads CASRRAGGSSYNEQFF. The CDR3 DNA reads TGTGCCAGCAGGCGGGCGGGGGGGAGCTCCTACAATGAGCAGTTCTTC.

This clone came up once. V gene TRBV5-6 combines with J gene TRBJ1-2, with D perhaps TRBD1 (5 bases). Germline V lookup: CDR1 SGHDT, CDR2 YYEEEE. V was shortened by 5 bases and J by 4 bases, with 12 bases between the two germline ends. The CDR3 has 13 amino acids. The CDR3 loop is CASRSDTTYGYTF. The CDR3 DNA reads as TGTGCCAGCAGATCGGACACTACCTATGGCTACACCTTC. The variable domain in full, with the rest retrieved from reference TRBV5-6 and TRBJ1-2, is DAGVTQSPTHLIKTRGQQVTLRCSPKSGHDTVSWYQQALGQGPQFIFQYYEEEERQRGNFPDRFSGHQFPNYSSELNVNALLLGDSALYLCASRSDTTYGYTFGSGTRLTVV.

This chain uses TRBV27 with TRBJ2-1; TRBD2 agrees at 10 bases. This CDR3 region has 16 residues. J was trimmed by 7 bases and V by 0 bases; bases with no gene match: 6. In germline, CDR1 is MNHEY, CDR2 SMNVEV (reference sequence). CDR3 amino acids: CASSLSERGGRNEQFF. Here the CDR3 DNA reads TGTGCCAGCAGTTTATCGGAGCGGGGGGGCAGGAATGAGCAGTTCTTC.

This clone was seen a handful of times. The CDR3 region has the DNA TGTGCCAGCAGCTTAGCTCCTTCCGAGGGCTACACCTTC. It translates to CASSLAPSEGYTF. The chain carries TRBV7-9 and TRBJ1-2, with D unclear. This CDR3 spans 13 amino acids. Germline-derived CDR1 and CDR2 are SEHNR and FQNEAQ (reference sequence). Deletions cut 0 bases from V and 8 bases from J, with 10 bases between.

The chain recombines TRBV19 with TRBJ2-7; D unclear. Germline-derived CDR1 and CDR2 are LNHDA and SQIVND (reference sequence). V lost 5 bases and J 3 bases, leaving 14 bases between the germline ends. This CDR3 is built from 14 residues. The CDR3 loop is CASSPQVLGYEQYV. In DNA form, the CDR3 reads TGTGCCAGTAGTCCTCAAGTTCTCGGCTACGAGCAGTACGTC.

This rearrangement joins TRBV6-6 to TRBJ1-4, with D possibly TRBD1 on 6 matching bases. The CDR3 extends over 14 amino acids. Germline V lookup: CDR1 MNHNY, CDR2 SVGAGI (reference sequence). The germline V and J ends were trimmed by 2 bases and 4 bases, with 8 bases remaining between them. In nucleotides, the CDR3 is TGTGCCAGCAGTTACGGCAGGGGTAATGAAAAACTGTTTTTT. This gives the protein CASSYGRGNEKLFF.

CDR3 residues: CASSLTSTGELFF. As DNA, the CDR3 is TGTGCCAGCAGCTTAACAAGCACCGGGGAGCTGTTTTTT. The genes are TRBV7-9 and TRBJ2-2; D is undetermined. Germline values: CDR1 SEHNR, CDR2 FQNEAQ (reference sequence). CDR3 size: 13 residues. V shed 2 bases and J shed 4 bases, with 5 bases lying between them.

This chain uses TRBV7-2 with TRBJ2-7; 7 nucleotides match TRBD1. The CDR3 is 15 residues long. The V and J ends lost 1 base and 5 bases, in that order; junction bases with no gene match: 8. Germline-derived CDR1 and CDR2 are SGHTA and FQGNSA. The CDR3, as DNA: TGTGCCAGCAGCTTAGACGACAGGGTAGGCAACGAGCAGTACGTC. Translating it yields CASSLDDRVGNEQYV.

The chain carries TRBV21-1 and TRBJ1-2; the table's D call, TRBD1, has no DNA check behind it. TRBV21-1 is annotated as a pseudogene. CDR3 size: 13 residues. CDR3 sequence: CASSKEPDYGYTF. The DNA for the CDR3 is TGTGCCAGCAGCAAAGAACCAGACTATGGCTACACCTTC.

This clone was counted a single time. The chain combines TRBV9 with TRBJ2-3, with a tentative D call TRBD2 (5 bases). Per the germline V gene, CDR1 is SGDLS and CDR2 is YYNGEE. The V end lost 5 bases, the J end lost 4 bases, and 14 bases lay between the germline ends. CDR3 length: 14 amino acids. CDR3 sequence reads: CASRRADGADTQYF. The CDR3 coding sequence is TGTGCCAGCAGGAGGGCGGACGGGGCAGATACGCAGTATTTT.

The rearrangement uses TRBV19 and TRBJ2-1, with 9 bases matching TRBD1. CDR3 length: 17 residues. V was clipped by 4 bases and J by 9 bases; unmatched bases: 16. CDR1 is LNHDA and CDR2 is SQIVND in the germline V gene (reference sequence). CDR3 sequence (DNA): TGTGCCAGTAGTAATGGTCTAGGGGGACAGGGATTGAGTGAGCAGTTCTTC. Its protein is CASSNGLGGQGLSEQFF.

The table lists this clone with a few counts. CDR3: CASSLGHLKGGYTF. CDR3 DNA sequence: TGCGCCAGCAGCCTTGGACACCTAAAGGGTGGCTACACCTTC. The chain links TRBV4-1 to TRBJ1-2; a weak D match, TRBD1 (5 bases). Germline V lookup: CDR1 MGHRA, CDR2 YSYEKL. With 4 bases removed from V and 7 bases from J, the gap between germline ends came to 16 bases. This CDR3 comprises 14 residues.

The V and J genes are TRBV30 and TRBJ1-5; D might be TRBD1 (5 bases). Germline-derived CDR1 and CDR2 are GTSNPN and SVGIG (reference sequence). V dropped 3 bases and J dropped 7 bases, with 13 bases sitting between them. The CDR3 has 13 residues. In nucleotides, the CDR3 is TGTGCCTGGAGCACAGGCGATTCCCAGCCCCAGCATTTT. Translated: CAWSTGDSQPQHF. The full variable domain, in which reference TRBV30 and TRBJ1-5 provide the parts outside the CDR3, is SQTIHQWPATLVQPVGSPLSLECTVEGTSNPNLYWYRQAAGRGLQLLFYSVGIGQISSEVPQNLSASRPQDRQFILSSKKLLLSDSGFYLCAWSTGDSQPQHFGDGTRLSIL.

The rearrangement links TRBV6-5 to TRBJ2-7; 7 nucleotides match TRBD1. The CDR3 is 14 residues long. Per the germline V gene, CDR1 is MNHEY and CDR2 is SVGAGI. V was pared by 6 bases and J by 2 bases, with 7 bases of the junction left unmatched. In DNA form, the CDR3 reads TGTGCCAGCAGGTCTTCCGGGACAGCCTACGAGCAGTACGTC. Translating it yields CASRSSGTAYEQYV.